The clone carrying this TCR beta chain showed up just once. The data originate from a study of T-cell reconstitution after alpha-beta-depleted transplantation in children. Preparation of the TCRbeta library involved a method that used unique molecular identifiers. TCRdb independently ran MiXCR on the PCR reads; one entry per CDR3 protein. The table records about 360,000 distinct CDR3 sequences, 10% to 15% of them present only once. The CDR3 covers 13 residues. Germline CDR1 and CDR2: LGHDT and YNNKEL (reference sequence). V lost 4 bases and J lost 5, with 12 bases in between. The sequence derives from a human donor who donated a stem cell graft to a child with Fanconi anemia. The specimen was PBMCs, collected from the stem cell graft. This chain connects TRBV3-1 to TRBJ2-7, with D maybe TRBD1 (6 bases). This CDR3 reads CASSPAAGDEQYF. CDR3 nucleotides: TGTGCCAGCAGCCCTGCCGCAGGGGACGAGCAGTACTTC.